This T cell receptor (beta chain) was found in a study of tumor-infiltrating lymphocytes in oesophageal squamous cell carcinoma. The CDR3 extends over 17 amino acids. TCRdb analysed the PCR reads with MiXCR anew, one entry per CDR3 protein. The repertoire consists of about 21,000 distinct CDR3 sequences, with roughly two fifths occurring once and the leading ten covering under 40%. This clonotype was counted ten times or more. This may be a read error, as it is one base from a much larger clone. Sequenced sample: esophageal tumor tissue. The rearrangement joins TRBV12-3 or TRBV12-4 to TRBJ2-1; 14 nucleotides align to TRBD2. The J call is in doubt because the DNA end fits TRBJ2-7 better. The sequence was collected from a male donor with esophageal squamous cell carcinoma. This CDR3 is CASSSPPRGLAGAVQYF. CDR3 DNA sequence: TGTGCCAGCAGTTCCCCCCCTAGGGGACTAGCGGGAGCTGTGCAGTACTTC.